This entry describes one TCR beta chain. The antigen is undetermined. These data are taken from a study of T cells in localized non-small cell lung cancer. Study-wide results and caveats: Uninvolved adjacent lung had the highest recorded T cell clonality, with tumor below it. Prolonged overall survival went with higher T cell density in the blood. Heterogeneity cannot be ruled out, as sequencing used one tumor region only. Of the top 100 tumor clones, median approximately 60 were in adjacent lung, some 29 among its top 100.

Sequencing was performed with immunoSEQ multiplex PCR; in TCRdb, only in-frame clones are kept and a portion is missing. The sample lists 20,000 to 25,000 clones, roughly nine tenths occurring once. The V gene's germline CDR1 is SGHVS and CDR2 FQNEAQ. The ends lost 3 bases at V and 1 base at J; junction bases unmatched: 5. The length of the CDR3 is 15 residues. The starting material was peripheral blood, obtained before any cancer treatment. The chain employs TRBV7-8 and TRBJ2-5, with 7 bases aligning to TRBD1. The receptor was derived from a woman aged 40-75 years with stage I lung adenocarcinoma. CDR3 protein: CASSFTGTAQETQYF. The DNA for the CDR3 is TGTGCCAGCAGCTTTACCGGGACAGCCCAAGAGACCCAGTACTTC.